This section outlines one T cell receptor (beta chain) sequence together with its context. This sample is drawn from a study of control samples from healthy donors and cancer patients. The germline CDR1 and CDR2 sequences are MNHEY and SVGAGI. This CDR3 spans 13 amino acids. V lost 0 bases, J lost 10 bases, and 9 bases lay in between. Only in-frame clones appear in the TCRdb table, and some are missing; sequencing was by immunoSEQ multiplex PCR. The data hold about 130,000 clones, with more than 85% observed a single time. The J gene is TRBJ1-4, the V gene TRBV6-5; D gene uncertain. The sample was blood. This TCR was sampled from a man aged 18 to 29 in good health. For the CDR3, the DNA is TGTGCCAGCAGTTACTCCTCAAGAGGAAAACTGTTTTTT. This gives the protein CASSYSSRGKLFF.